This entry lists 5 T cell receptor beta chains sequenced from one sample in a study of T cell responses to AZD1222 COVID-19 vaccine. Clones were read by immunoSEQ multiplex PCR, and TCRdb kept only the in-frame ones, dropping some. The table records 130,000 to 150,000 clones, around 90% of them present only once. This material consisted of peripheral blood, taken 28 days after the second dose of the MenACWY control vaccine. These receptors all stem from an adult who received the MenACWY meningococcal vaccine as a control.

The chain carries TRBV19 and TRBJ2-7; D may be TRBD2 (5 bases). The CDR3 runs 15 residues. V lost 6 bases to trimming and J lost 0 bases, with 15 bases between them. Germline CDR1 and CDR2: LNHDA and SQIVND (reference sequence). CDR3 bases: TGTGCCAGTAGACCCCAGCCAGGAGGCTCCTACGAGCAGTACTTC. The encoded protein is CASRPQPGGSYEQYF.

Worth noting for this clone: Other nucleotide sequences in the sample specify the same CDR3. The V gene is TRBV9, the J gene TRBJ1-1; D gene unclear. The germline V gene encodes CDR1 SGDLS and CDR2 YYNGEE. V was pared by 4 bases and J by 0 bases, with 13 bases between. The CDR3 covers 15 residues. The CDR3 DNA is TGTGCCAGCAGCCCCGAGGACTCCTTGAACACTGAAGCTTTCTTT. Translation gives CASSPEDSLNTEAFF.

This rearrangement joins TRBV10-3 to TRBJ2-3; D is ambiguous. This CDR3 is built from 15 residues. Germline V gives CDR1 ENHRY, CDR2 SYGVKD. V gave up 3 bases and J gave up 0 bases, with 10 bases separating them. The CDR3 sequence is CAISDRAVSTDTQYF. The CDR3 region has the DNA TGTGCCATCAGTGATAGGGCAGTTAGCACAGATACGCAGTATTTT.

This chain's CDR3 is CASGLGGRRDSPPGGQPQHF. The CDR3 nucleotides are TGTGCTAGTGGTTTGGGGGGACGCCGGGACAGCCCCCCGGGAGGCCAGCCCCAGCATTTT. The chain combines TRBV12-5 with TRBJ1-5, with 7 bases that match TRBD1. Losses at the gene ends were 1 base for V and 7 bases for J; bases not matched to a gene: 22. The CDR3 runs to 20 residues. Germline-derived CDR1 and CDR2 are LGHNT and FRNRAP.

V gene TRBV5-8 combines with J gene TRBJ1-5, with 7 positions matching TRBD1. CDR3 size: 14 residues. After removal of 0 bases from V and 5 bases from J, the junction contained 2 bases not matched to a gene. CDR1 SGHTS and CDR2 YDEGEE come from the germline V gene. CDR3 bases: TGTGCCAGCAGCTTGGGACAGGGTGATCAGCCCCAGCATTTT. This encodes CASSLGQGDQPQHF.